This T cell receptor (beta chain) was profiled in a study of blood T cell repertoires in COVID-19. In the study overall: COVID-19 samples, acute and convalescent, were from the United States, Italy and Spain. T cells, B-cell-depleted T cells, or PBMCs supplied cDNA or gDNA.

Per the germline V gene, CDR1 is SGHRS and CDR2 is YFSETQ. J was trimmed by 13 bases and V by 0 bases; bases with no gene match: 9. This CDR3 is built from 14 residues. As originally analysed: Quantification of nucleated cells was approximated via reference gene primer amplification. Only in-frame clones appear in the TCRdb table, and some are missing; sequencing was by immunoSEQ multiplex PCR. The DNA gave D and trimming, while V, J and clone size come from that table. The top ten hold about 2% of the sample, which has 100,000 to 120,000 clones, over 65% seen once. Sequencing was performed on peripheral blood. V and J are TRBV5-1 and TRBJ2-1, with 8 positions matching TRBD2. The receptor's source is a woman aged 40 to 55 with acute or convalescent COVID-19. CDR3 nucleotides: TGCGCCAGCAGCTTGGAAGGACTAGCCCAAATCCAGTTCTTC. Translated, it gives CASSLEGLAQIQFF.